Listed here are 23 T cell receptor beta chains from one sample, sequenced in a study of Ad26.COV2.S vaccination and SARS-CoV-2 variants (dated by TCRdb to about 2021). Libraries were constructed by the immunoSEQ multiplex PCR assay. TCRdb carries this immuneACCESS record with in-frame sequences only. Its versions omit some clonotypes, under half of them owing to an unresolved V gene in the studies checked, with the rest unexplained. In all, the sample holds fewer than 400,000 clones, and just over 85% of those were seen once. The ten biggest clones cover around 1.9% of the sample. The treatment or condition label corresponds to: around 19 received Ad26.COV2.S at low or high dose, single or two shots; about 5 received placebo; per-sample allocation not given. Repertoires of vaccine and placebo recipients were sequenced from samples collected on day 63 after the first injection. Here the sequenced sample was peripheral blood, taken in a trial of Ad26.COV2.S vaccine versus placebo. The receptors come from a person between 18 and 65 years old who received the Ad26.COV2.S COVID-19 vaccine or a placebo.

The chain combines TRBV12-3 or TRBV12-4 with TRBJ2-1, with D unresolved. The CDR3 length is 11 residues. V was pared by 1 base and J by 7 bases, with 2 bases between. The CDR3 reads CASSLENEQFF. The DNA for the CDR3 is TGTGCCAGCAGTTTAGAGAATGAGCAGTTCTTC.

J is TRBJ1-6 and V is TRBV4-1, with 7 bases that match TRBD1. The junction had 4 bases not matched to a gene; V was cut back by 5 bases and J by 3 bases. This CDR3 region has 15 residues. Germline V gene sequence: CDR1 MGHRA, CDR2 YSYEKL. The CDR3 nucleotides read TGCGCCAGCAGCATCGGGGACAGCTATAATTCACCCCTCCACTTT. Its translation is CASSIGDSYNSPLHF.

The rearrangement joins TRBV5-4 to TRBJ1-1, with D possibly TRBD1 on 5 matching bases. Between the trimmed V and J ends, which lost 2 bases and 4 bases, there was a span of 9 bases. From germline, CDR1 is SGHNT and CDR2 YYREEE (reference sequence). The CDR3 is made up of 13 amino acids. This CDR3 is CASSLKGRTEAFF. Written as DNA, the CDR3 is TGTGCCAGCAGCTTAAAGGGACGCACTGAAGCTTTCTTT.

This chain links TRBV6-2 or TRBV6-3 with TRBJ1-6; D is uncertain. Germline CDR1 MNHEY, CDR2 SVGEGT. The CDR3 totals 14 residues. Trimming removed 4 bases from V and 7 bases from J, with 11 bases in between. In DNA form, the CDR3 reads TGTGCCAGCAGTTTTCAGCTATTGAATTCACCCCTCCACTTT. Protein: CASSFQLLNSPLHF.

This chain links TRBV7-3 with TRBJ2-2, with 7 positions matching TRBD2. Trimming removed 2 bases from V and 3 bases from J; junction bases left unmatched: 12. Germline V gene lookup returns CDR1 SGHTA and CDR2 FQGTGA. The CDR3 loop spans 18 amino acids. Written as DNA, the CDR3 is TGTGCCAGCAGCTTACGTGCGTTCGGGGAGGGGTACACCGGGGAGCTGTTTTTT. It encodes CASSLRAFGEGYTGELFF.

The chain uses TRBV29-1 and TRBJ2-3, with D possibly called TRBD1 or TRBD2 (6 bases each). Germline V gene lookup returns CDR1 SQVTM and CDR2 ANQGSEA. V was cut by 4 bases and J by 4 bases, with 15 bases left in between. The CDR3 has 14 amino acids. The DNA of the CDR3 is TGCAGCGTTGTTGGGGGGCAAGGGGCAGATACGCAGTATTTT. The encoded protein is CSVVGGQGADTQYF.

The V gene is TRBV20-1, the J gene TRBJ1-6; D unclear. The CDR3 is 14 amino acids. Germline values: CDR1 DFQATT, CDR2 SNEGSKA (reference sequence). Trimming took 3 bases from V and 0 from J, leaving 6 bases between them. The CDR3 sequence is CSASLDSYNSPLHF. The CDR3 DNA sequence: TGCAGTGCTAGTTTAGACTCCTATAATTCACCCCTCCACTTT.

This clone has only a few counts. This rearrangement joins TRBV3-1 (or the pseudogene TRBV3-2) to TRBJ1-6; D gene ambiguous. The CDR3 spans 14 residues. V dropped 4 bases and J dropped 6 bases, with 10 bases sitting between them. Germline V CDR1 and CDR2: LGHDT, YNNKEL (reference sequence). The CDR3 DNA reads TGTGCCAGCAGCCCAGGCTACCTTAATTCACCCCTCCACTTT. It codes for CASSPGYLNSPLHF.

The chain has TRBV7-9 and TRBJ2-2, with TRBD1 matching 10 bases. Germline trimming cut 1 base from V and 1 base from J; bases unmatched to any gene: 9. The CDR3 runs to 19 residues. Germline loops: CDR1 SEHNR, CDR2 FQNEAQ (reference sequence). CDR3 in DNA: TGTGCCAGCAGCTTAGGGACAGGGGGGCGCTTTTTGAACACCGGGGAGCTGTTTTTT. Its translation: CASSLGTGGRFLNTGELFF.

This clone was counted between two and nine times. The chain has TRBV6-2 or TRBV6-3 and TRBJ2-7; D is unresolved. Germline V gene lookup returns CDR1 MNHEY and CDR2 SVGEGT. Trimming pared 4 bases from V and 3 bases from J, leaving 10 bases between. This CDR3 has 13 residues. This CDR3 is CASSSLPYYEQYF. In DNA, the CDR3 is TGTGCCAGCAGTTCCCTGCCCTACTACGAGCAGTACTTC.

This clone was counted between two and nine times. V gene TRBV11-2 combines with J gene TRBJ2-2; the D gene could be TRBD1 or TRBD2 (5 bases each). V was clipped by 5 bases and J by 3 bases, with 13 bases between them. The germline gives CDR1 SGHAT, CDR2 FQNNGV. This CDR3 spans 15 amino acids. The CDR3 spells CASSPGTRYTGELFF. In DNA form, the CDR3 reads TGTGCCAGCAGCCCAGGGACGAGATACACCGGGGAGCTGTTTTTT.

This chain uses TRBV4-2 with TRBJ1-1, with D unresolved. The CDR3 consists of 14 residues. Trimming removed 0 bases at V and 0 bases at J, with 5 bases between. Germline V gene data show CDR1 as LGHNA and CDR2 as YNFKEQ. The DNA of the CDR3 is TGTGCCAGCAGCCAAGACACGATGAACACTGAAGCTTTCTTT. As protein: CASSQDTMNTEAFF.

The rearrangement uses TRBV3-1 (or the pseudogene TRBV3-2) and TRBJ2-7; 11 bases agree with TRBD2. Germline-derived CDR1 and CDR2 are LGHDT and YNNKEL (reference sequence). CDR3 size: 15 residues. V was pared by 4 bases and J by 5 bases, with 7 bases of the junction left unmatched. CDR3 residues: CASSPLAGGLDEQYF. CDR3 coding DNA: TGTGCCAGCAGCCCGCTAGCGGGGGGCCTCGACGAGCAGTACTTC.

The chain couples TRBV30 to TRBJ1-5; 8 bases match TRBD1. CDR3 length: 14 amino acids. J gave up 2 bases and V 5 bases, and 5 bases lay outside the gene matches. From germline, CDR1 is GTSNPN and CDR2 SVGIG (reference sequence). The CDR3 DNA is TGTGCCTGGTCCATGACAGGGGGCAATCAGCCCCAGCATTTT. Translating gives CAWSMTGGNQPQHF.

The CDR3 DNA reads TGTGCCACCAGCAGAGTAACAGGGGGAAATTCACCCCTCCACTTT. Translation: CATSRVTGGNSPLHF. The chain employs TRBV15 and TRBJ1-6; 8 bases match TRBD1. The CDR3 spans 15 residues. CDR1 is LNHNV, CDR2 YYDKDF, per germline (reference sequence). Germline trimming cut 1 base from V and 7 bases from J; bases unmatched to any gene: 3.

The chain joins TRBV29-1 to TRBJ1-2, with D tentatively TRBD1 (5 bases). CDR1 and CDR2 from the germline V gene are SQVTM and ANQGSEA. The CDR3 runs to 10 residues. The V and J ends lost 4 bases and 6 bases respectively, with 6 bases between them. The CDR3 loop reads CSVAGDGYTF. CDR3 sequence (DNA): TGCAGCGTTGCGGGGGATGGCTACACCTTC.

The chain couples TRBV3-1 (or the pseudogene TRBV3-2) to TRBJ1-4, with D unresolved. The CDR3 is 13 residues long. Germline loops: CDR1 LGHDT, CDR2 YNNKEL (reference sequence). Trimming stripped 1 base from V and 8 bases from J, with 8 bases between. CDR3 amino acids: CASSQAGEEKLFF. For the CDR3, the DNA is TGTGCCAGCAGCCAAGCGGGAGAAGAAAAACTGTTTTTT.

The rearrangement links TRBV6-2 or TRBV6-3 to TRBJ1-2, with a tentative D call TRBD1 (5 bases). This CDR3 is 13 amino acids long. Deletions cut 2 bases from V and 8 bases from J, with 12 bases between. Germline CDR1 and CDR2: MNHEY and SVGEGT. The CDR3 DNA is TGTGCCAGCAGTTACGCAGGGAGAGACGGCTACACCTTC. It codes for CASSYAGRDGYTF.

This clone has just a few counts. The rearrangement links TRBV2 to TRBJ1-1, with D perhaps matching TRBD1 (6 bases). Germline CDR1 is SNHLY and CDR2 is FYNNEI. This CDR3 contains 15 residues. V was trimmed by 7 bases and J by 0 bases, leaving 15 bases between them. CDR3 in amino acids: CASTRGGVLNTEAFF. In DNA, the CDR3 is TGTGCCAGCACTCGAGGGGGAGTCCTGAACACTGAAGCTTTCTTT.

This clone was seen a single time. This chain connects TRBV9 to TRBJ1-4, with D possibly TRBD1 on 6 matching bases. Germline values: CDR1 SGDLS, CDR2 YYNGEE. Trimming removed 4 bases from V and 1 base from J, with 11 bases in between. The CDR3 length is 15 residues. This CDR3 is CASSPSDRTNEKLFF. CDR3 in DNA: TGTGCCAGCAGCCCCTCGGACAGAACTAATGAAAAACTGTTTTTT. Drawing the rest from reference TRBV9 and TRBJ1-4, the complete variable domain is DSGVTQTPKHLITATGQRVTLRCSPRSGDLSVYWYQQSLDQGLQFLIQYYNGEERAKGNILERFSAQQFPDLHSELNLSSLELGDSALYFCASSPSDRTNEKLFFGSGTQLSVL.

J is TRBJ2-3 and V is TRBV19, with 15 bases matching TRBD2. The trim removed 10 bases at V and 2 bases at J, leaving 10 bases unmatched. In germline, CDR1 is LNHDA, CDR2 SQIVND (reference sequence). This CDR3 region has 17 residues. The DNA for the CDR3 is TGTGCCACCTCCGGGACTAGCGGGGGGACATACACAGATACGCAGTATTTT. This encodes CATSGTSGGTYTDTQYF.

This chain links TRBV7-2 with TRBJ1-5, with 8 bases that match TRBD1. The V gene end was trimmed by 4 bases and the J gene end by 1 base; junction bases not matched to a gene: 3. Germline V gene sequence: CDR1 SGHTA, CDR2 FQGNSA. The CDR3 extends over 15 amino acids. The CDR3 reads CASSSSGGSNQPQHF. CDR3 sequence (DNA): TGTGCCAGCAGCTCATCAGGGGGCAGCAATCAGCCCCAGCATTTT.

The chain recombines TRBV4-3 with TRBJ2-3, with TRBD1 identical over 8 bases. This CDR3 region has 13 residues. Germline values: CDR1 LGHNA, CDR2 YSLEER. J gave up 9 bases and V 5 bases, and 7 bases lay outside the gene matches. The CDR3 region has the DNA TGCGCCAGCAGCGGACAACAGGGGGGCACGCAGTATTTT. Translated: CASSGQQGGTQYF.